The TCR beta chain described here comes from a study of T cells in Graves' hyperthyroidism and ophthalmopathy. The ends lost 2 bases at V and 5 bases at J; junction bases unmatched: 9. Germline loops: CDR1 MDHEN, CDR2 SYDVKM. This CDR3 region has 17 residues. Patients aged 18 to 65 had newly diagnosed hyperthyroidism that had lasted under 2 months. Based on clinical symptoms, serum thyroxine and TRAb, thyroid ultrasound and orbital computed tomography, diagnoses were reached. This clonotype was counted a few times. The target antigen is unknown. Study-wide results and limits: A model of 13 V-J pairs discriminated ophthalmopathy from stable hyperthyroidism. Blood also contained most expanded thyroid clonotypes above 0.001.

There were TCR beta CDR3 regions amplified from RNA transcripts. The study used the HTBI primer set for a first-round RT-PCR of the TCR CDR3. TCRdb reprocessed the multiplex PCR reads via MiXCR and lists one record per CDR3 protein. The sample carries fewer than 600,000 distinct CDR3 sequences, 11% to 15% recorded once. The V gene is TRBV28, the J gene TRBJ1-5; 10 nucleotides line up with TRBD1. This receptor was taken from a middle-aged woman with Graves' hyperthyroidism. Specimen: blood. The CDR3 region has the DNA TGTGCCAGCAGTTTAGCCGAGAGGGACAGGGGTTATCAGCCCCAGCATTTT. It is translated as CASSLAERDRGYQPQHF.